These 21 T cell receptor beta chains were sequenced from one sample in a study of regulatory T cells in long-lasting Graves disease. CDR3 regions were amplified by Arm-PCR using iRepertoire HTBI primers to build TCR beta libraries. One entry per CDR3 protein, called by TCRdb with MiXCR from the multiplex PCR reads. This sample carries hundreds of thousands of distinct CDR3 sequences, roughly 16% of them seen once, and the ten largest clones take approximately 12%. Time point noted: newly diagnosed GD, antithyroid drugs for less than 3 months. With RNA extracted from PBMCs as input, the TCR library was made. These data were also reused for a study on T cells in Graves' hyperthyroidism and ophthalmopathy.

This material consisted of peripheral blood mononuclear cells (PBMCs), taken at new diagnosis, from a patient treated with antithyroid drugs. Receptor source: a man younger than 35 with Graves disease.

This clonotype was seen many times. The rearrangement links TRBV5-1 to TRBJ1-2; D gene uncertain. Germline V gives CDR1 SGHRS, CDR2 YFSETQ. V was clipped by 0 bases and J by 6 bases, with 15 bases between them. CDR3 length: 15 amino acids. The CDR3 DNA reads TGCGCCAGCAGCTTGGGGGGAACAGCCGGCCATGGCTACACCTTC. Its protein is CASSLGGTAGHGYTF.

This clonotype has a count of ten or more. V and J are TRBV4-1 and TRBJ2-7; D is tentatively TRBD1 or TRBD2 (5 bases each). Per germline, CDR1 MGHRA and CDR2 YSYEKL. The CDR3 is 15 residues long. The germline V and J ends were trimmed by 0 bases and 2 bases, with 11 bases remaining between them. The CDR3 protein is CASSQDPGGTYEQYF. The CDR3 region has the DNA TGCGCCAGCAGCCAAGATCCTGGGGGAACCTACGAGCAGTACTTC.

This clonotype was counted many times. This sequence joins TRBV27 and TRBJ2-1, with 7 bases aligning to TRBD2. Germline CDR1 is MNHEY and CDR2 is SMNVEV (reference sequence). The CDR3 runs to 15 residues. With V trimmed by 2 bases and J by 0 bases, 1 base remained unmatched. CDR3 in DNA: TGTGCCAGCAGTTTAACTAGCGTCTCCTACAATGAGCAGTTCTTC. Its translation is CASSLTSVSYNEQFF.

There are many counts of this clonotype. The CDR3 spells CASSLPYTGELFF. In DNA form, the CDR3 reads TGTGCCAGCAGTTTACCTTACACCGGGGAGCTGTTTTTT. This chain connects TRBV27 to TRBJ2-2; D not resolved. CDR3 length: 13 residues. V lost 2 bases to trimming and J lost 3 bases, with 4 bases between them. In germline, CDR1 is MNHEY, CDR2 SMNVEV (reference sequence).

This clonotype was detected ten times or more. The chain is built from TRBV20-1 and TRBJ1-1; D is unclear. Germline CDR1 is DFQATT and CDR2 is SNEGSKA (reference sequence). Trimming removed 3 bases at V and 5 bases at J, with 16 bases between. This CDR3 has 14 residues. CDR3 DNA: TGCAGTGCTAGTTTTGCGGGCTTGGAGACTGAAGCTTTCTTT. Protein: CSASFAGLETEAFF.

Ten or more counts support this clonotype. This chain joins TRBV12-3 or TRBV12-4 and TRBJ1-2; D is possibly TRBD1 (6 bases). The CDR3 runs to 13 residues. Trimming pared 6 bases from V and 2 bases from J, leaving 10 bases between. The CDR3 region has the DNA TGTGCCAGCAGGTGGACAGTAAACTATGGCTACACCTTC. Protein product: CASRWTVNYGYTF.

With respect to this clonotype: With a much larger clone just one base away, this may be a read error. Without the conserved terminal phenylalanine or tryptophan, this CDR3 likely stems from a read error. CDR3 amino acids: CASRWTGGTGELFS. CDR3 nucleotides: TGTGCCAGCAGATGGACAGGGGGCACCGGGGAGCTGTTTTCT. The chain uses TRBV6-2 or TRBV6-3 and TRBJ2-2, with 10 positions matching TRBD1. CDR1 is MNHEY and CDR2 is SVGEGT in the germline V gene. The CDR3 covers 14 residues. V was pared by 6 bases and J by 4 bases, with 2 bases of the junction left unmatched.

The chain carries TRBV20-1 and TRBJ2-7; the D gene is possibly TRBD2 (5 bases). Germline loops: CDR1 DFQATT, CDR2 SNEGSKA (reference sequence). The CDR3 length is 15 residues. V was shortened by 6 bases and J by 3 bases, with 21 bases between the two germline ends. The CDR3, as DNA: TGCAGTGCCCAAGGTGGAGGCGGACTCTTCTACGAGCAGTACTTC. Translation: CSAQGGGGLFYEQYF.

V usage is TRBV3-1 and J usage is TRBJ2-1; TRBD2 aligns across 11 bases. The CDR3 sequence is 15 residues long. CDR1 is LGHDT, CDR2 YNNKEL, per germline (reference sequence). With V trimmed by 3 bases and J by 8 bases, 6 bases remained unmatched. In DNA form, the CDR3 reads TGTGCCAGCAGCCAGACTAGCGGGACGCCGTATGAGCAGTTCTTC. It codes for CASSQTSGTPYEQFF.

This clonotype was seen repeatedly, ten times or more. The rearrangement joins TRBV12-3 or TRBV12-4 to TRBJ2-5; 15 bases are shared with TRBD2. V trimming: 5 bases; J trimming: 4 bases; junction bases outside the gene matches: 8. This CDR3 has 17 residues. CDR3: CASSPRTSGRVRETQYF. The CDR3 DNA sequence: TGTGCCAGCAGTCCCCGGACTAGCGGGAGGGTGAGAGAGACCCAGTACTTC.

This clonotype was counted only a few times. The chain joins TRBV6-2 or TRBV6-3 to TRBJ2-1; 9 bases are shared with TRBD2. This CDR3 is 15 amino acids long. With V trimmed by 5 bases and J by 3 bases, 5 bases remained unmatched. In germline, CDR1 is MNHEY, CDR2 SVGEGT. The CDR3 nucleotides are TGTGCCAGCAGTGCGAGACTAGCGGACTACAATGAGCAGTTCTTC. Translated: CASSARLADYNEQFF.

This clonotype appeared many times. The genes are TRBV5-1 and TRBJ2-3, with 10 bases matching TRBD2. The germline gives CDR1 SGHRS, CDR2 YFSETQ. Trimming took 1 base from V and 5 from J; bases not matched to a gene: 7. CDR3 size: 16 residues. CDR3 in amino acids: CASSLKVAGGVDTQYF. The DNA of the CDR3 is TGCGCCAGCAGCTTGAAGGTAGCGGGAGGAGTAGATACGCAGTATTTT.

This clonotype was detected a few times. The V gene is TRBV6-2 or TRBV6-3, the J gene TRBJ2-7, with a weak D call TRBD1 (5 bases). CDR3 length equals 13 residues. The germline V and J ends were trimmed by 7 bases and 2 bases, with 12 bases remaining between them. Per germline, CDR1 MNHEY and CDR2 SVGEGT. CDR3 in amino acids: CASTQTVTYEQYF. CDR3 nucleotide sequence: TGTGCCAGCACCCAGACAGTTACCTACGAGCAGTACTTC.

At least ten counts were recorded for this clonotype. This sequence joins TRBV28 and TRBJ2-7, with D perhaps being TRBD1 or TRBD2 (5 bases each). The CDR3 covers 15 residues. Germline V gene lookup returns CDR1 MDHEN and CDR2 SYDVKM. V lost 5 bases, J lost 5 bases, and 19 bases lay in between. The CDR3: CASSDTGPLRDEQYF. The CDR3 DNA follows: TGTGCCAGCAGTGATACGGGACCCCTACGGGACGAGCAGTACTTC.

At least ten counts were recorded for this clonotype. This chain connects TRBV15 to TRBJ2-1; tentatively, D is TRBD2 (7 bases). This CDR3 comprises 18 residues. The V and J ends lost 0 bases and 2 bases respectively, with 17 bases between them. Germline V gene sequence: CDR1 LNHNV, CDR2 YYDKDF (reference sequence). DNA for the CDR3: TGTGCCACCAGCAGAGATCGCTCTAGGGGGGGCCCCTACAATGAGCAGTTCTTC. The encoded protein is CATSRDRSRGGPYNEQFF.

The chain couples TRBV20-1 to TRBJ1-6; 9 nucleotides agree with TRBD1. Germline loops: CDR1 DFQATT, CDR2 SNEGSKA (reference sequence). The CDR3 length is 15 residues. V was clipped by 0 bases and J by 4 bases; unmatched bases: 1. The CDR3 loop is CSARETGGYNSPLHF. For the CDR3, the DNA is TGCAGTGCTAGAGAGACAGGGGGTTATAATTCACCCCTCCACTTT.

This clonotype was detected a few times. V usage is TRBV27 and J usage is TRBJ2-3; 13 bases line up with TRBD2. This CDR3 spans 16 amino acids. Losses at the gene ends were 3 bases for V and 3 bases for J; bases not matched to a gene: 3. Germline CDR1 and CDR2: MNHEY and SMNVEV (reference sequence). The chain's CDR3 is CASSFWTSGSTDTQYF. The CDR3 DNA is TGTGCCAGCAGTTTCTGGACTAGCGGGAGTACAGATACGCAGTATTTT.

The chain combines TRBV5-1 with TRBJ2-5, with TRBD2 identical over 7 bases. The CDR3 length is 16 residues. Looked up from germline, CDR1 is SGHRS and CDR2 is YFSETQ. Trimming cost V 1 base and J 5 bases; bases outside gene matches: 11. The CDR3 protein is CASSLNLGLVMETQYF. The CDR3 nucleotides are TGCGCCAGCAGCTTGAACCTCGGACTAGTCATGGAGACCCAGTACTTC. The full variable domain, with the rest looked up from reference TRBV5-1 and TRBJ2-5, is KAGVTQTPRYLIKTRGQQVTLSCSPISGHRSVSWYQQTPGQGLQFLFEYFSETQRNKGNFPGRFSGRQFSNSRSEMNVSTLELGDSALYLCASSLNLGLVMETQYFGPGTRLLVL.

The sample holds a few counts of this clonotype. This chain connects TRBV12-3 or TRBV12-4 to TRBJ2-2, with 9 positions matching TRBD1. The CDR3 runs to 16 residues. Germline trimming cut 7 bases from V and 5 bases from J; bases unmatched to any gene: 11. In DNA, the CDR3 is TGTGCCAGCACCACGCCTACCGGGACAGGGACCGGGGAGCTGTTTTTT. Encoded protein: CASTTPTGTGTGELFF.

This chain connects TRBV9 to TRBJ2-1, with 11 bases lining up with TRBD2. Germline CDR1 SGDLS, CDR2 YYNGEE. There are 15 residues in the CDR3. The ends lost 4 bases at V and 6 bases at J; junction bases unmatched: 6. DNA for the CDR3: TGTGCCAGCAGCCTAGCGGGAGGCCAGGGCAATGAGCAGTTCTTC. Translating gives CASSLAGGQGNEQFF. Full variable domain (rest looked up from reference TRBV9 and TRBJ2-1): DSGVTQTPKHLITATGQRVTLRCSPRSGDLSVYWYQQSLDQGLQFLIQYYNGEERAKGNILERFSAQQFPDLHSELNLSSLELGDSALYFCASSLAGGQGNEQFFGPGTRLTVL.

This clonotype was recorded many times. The chain links TRBV6-1 to TRBJ1-1; the D gene is possibly TRBD1 (5 bases). The CDR3 covers 12 residues. CDR1 is MNHNS and CDR2 is SASEGT in the germline V gene. Trimming removed 5 bases at V and 4 bases at J, with 8 bases between. This CDR3 is CASSQGGTEAFF. In DNA, the CDR3 is TGTGCCAGCAGTCAGGGCGGCACTGAAGCTTTCTTT.